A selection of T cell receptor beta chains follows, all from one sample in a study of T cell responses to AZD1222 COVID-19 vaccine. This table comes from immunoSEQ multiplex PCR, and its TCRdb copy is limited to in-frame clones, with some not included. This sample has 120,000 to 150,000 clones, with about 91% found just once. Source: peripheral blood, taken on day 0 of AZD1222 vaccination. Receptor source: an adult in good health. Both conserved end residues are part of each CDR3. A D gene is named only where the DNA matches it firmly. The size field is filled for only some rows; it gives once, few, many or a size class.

cdr3_nt: TGTGCCAGCAGGGACCTCGGGACTAGCGGAAACAATGAGCAGTTCTTC
cdr3_aa: CASRDLGTSGNNEQFF
clone_size: -
v_call: TRBV6-6
d_call: TRBD2
j_call: TRBJ2-1

cdr3_nt: TGTGCCAGCGGATTAGCGGGGATGGAGGTAGATACGCAGTATTTT
cdr3_aa: CASGLAGMEVDTQYF
clone_size: -
v_call: TRBV6-5
d_call: TRBD2
j_call: TRBJ2-3

cdr3_nt: TGTGCCATCAGTGAGTCTCCAGAGAACACCGGGGAGCTGTTTTTT
cdr3_aa: CAISESPENTGELFF
clone_size: -
v_call: TRBV10-3
d_call: -
j_call: TRBJ2-2

cdr3_nt: TGTGCCAGCAGCCCTGGACGGAAGCAGTTCTTC
cdr3_aa: CASSPGRKQFF
clone_size: -
v_call: TRBV12-3/TRBV12-4
d_call: -
j_call: TRBJ2-1

cdr3_nt: TGTGCCAGCAGCTTAAATAGCGGGGGTTACAATGAGCAGTTCTTC
cdr3_aa: CASSLNSGGYNEQFF
clone_size: -
v_call: TRBV7-6
d_call: TRBD2
j_call: TRBJ2-1

cdr3_nt: TGTGCCTGGATAAAGGTCTCAGATACGCAGTATTTT
cdr3_aa: CAWIKVSDTQYF
clone_size: -
v_call: TRBV30
d_call: -
j_call: TRBJ2-3

cdr3_nt: TGTGCCAGCAGTCAATGGACAGGCGGAAACACCATATATTTT
cdr3_aa: CASSQWTGGNTIYF
clone_size: -
v_call: TRBV2
d_call: TRBD1
j_call: TRBJ1-3

cdr3_nt: TGTGCCCGCACCGCCGGGGGGGGAGAAGAGACCCAGTACTTC
cdr3_aa: CARTAGGGEETQYF
clone_size: once
v_call: TRBV3-1/TRBV3-2
d_call: TRBD2
j_call: TRBJ2-5

cdr3_nt: TGTGCCAGCAGTTTTACCGGTTATCAGCCCCAGCATTTT
cdr3_aa: CASSFTGYQPQHF
clone_size: few
v_call: TRBV28
d_call: -
j_call: TRBJ1-5

cdr3_nt: TGTGCCAGCAGCTTACAGAATATTAACTATGGCTACACCTTC
cdr3_aa: CASSLQNINYGYTF
clone_size: -
v_call: TRBV11-1
d_call: -
j_call: TRBJ1-2

cdr3_nt: TGTGCCACCAGCACGGTTTTGGCTAGCGGGAGCCTGAGCACAGATACGCAGTATTTT
cdr3_aa: CATSTVLASGSLSTDTQYF
clone_size: once
v_call: TRBV15
d_call: TRBD2
j_call: TRBJ2-3

cdr3_nt: TGTGCCAGTAGTACGGGGACAGTTGGGGGCTACACCTTC
cdr3_aa: CASSTGTVGGYTF
clone_size: -
v_call: TRBV19
d_call: TRBD1
j_call: TRBJ1-2

cdr3_nt: TGTGCCAGCACCGCTAGGACTCTCAATGAGCAGTTCTTC
cdr3_aa: CASTARTLNEQFF
clone_size: -
v_call: TRBV11-2
d_call: -
j_call: TRBJ2-1

cdr3_nt: TGTGCCAGCAGCTTTGCGCAGGGTGGCAATCAGCCCCAGCATTTT
cdr3_aa: CASSFAQGGNQPQHF
clone_size: -
v_call: TRBV7-9
d_call: -
j_call: TRBJ1-5

cdr3_nt: TGTGCCAGTAGTCCCCGAGGGTATAATGAAAAACTGTTTTTT
cdr3_aa: CASSPRGYNEKLFF
clone_size: -
v_call: TRBV19
d_call: -
j_call: TRBJ1-4

cdr3_nt: TGTGCCAGCAGCGTAGCCCAGGGGCGTGCTGGAAACACCATATATTTT
cdr3_aa: CASSVAQGRAGNTIYF
clone_size: -
v_call: TRBV9
d_call: -
j_call: TRBJ1-3

cdr3_nt: TGTGCCAGCAGTTCCGGGGGTGAAAAACTGTTTTTT
cdr3_aa: CASSSGGEKLFF
clone_size: -
v_call: TRBV27
d_call: -
j_call: TRBJ1-4

cdr3_nt: TGTGCCAGCAGCTTGCAAACCCAGGGCTACGAGCAGTACTTC
cdr3_aa: CASSLQTQGYEQYF
clone_size: -
v_call: TRBV7-2
d_call: -
j_call: TRBJ2-7

cdr3_nt: TGTGCCAGCGGGTCCAGCTCCTACAATGAGCAGTTCTTC
cdr3_aa: CASGSSSYNEQFF
clone_size: -
v_call: TRBV5-6
d_call: -
j_call: TRBJ2-1

cdr3_nt: TGTGCCAGTAAGATTGGGGGCGTCTCTGGAAACACCATATATTTT
cdr3_aa: CASKIGGVSGNTIYF
clone_size: -
v_call: TRBV19
d_call: -
j_call: TRBJ1-3

cdr3_nt: TGTGCCAGCAGCTCAAAGGGTAGCGGGAGTACCAAGCTGGACTCCTACAATGAGCAGTTCTTC
cdr3_aa: CASSSKGSGSTKLDSYNEQFF
clone_size: -
v_call: TRBV7-3
d_call: TRBD2
j_call: TRBJ2-1

cdr3_nt: TGTGCCAGCAGCGTAGAAAGACAGGGAAGTGAAGCTTTCTTT
cdr3_aa: CASSVERQGSEAFF
clone_size: few
v_call: TRBV9
d_call: TRBD1
j_call: TRBJ1-1

cdr3_nt: TGTGCCAGCAGTTTAATCATGGGTGAAAAACTGTTTTTT
cdr3_aa: CASSLIMGEKLFF
clone_size: -
v_call: TRBV27
d_call: -
j_call: TRBJ1-4

cdr3_nt: TGTGCCACCCACGGGAACAGCCGCTACGAGCAGTACTTC
cdr3_aa: CATHGNSRYEQYF
clone_size: -
v_call: TRBV28
d_call: -
j_call: TRBJ2-7

cdr3_nt: TGTGCCAGCAGCCCGGGGGGGGACACCGGGGAGCTGTTTTTT
cdr3_aa: CASSPGGDTGELFF
clone_size: -
v_call: TRBV7-3
d_call: TRBD2
j_call: TRBJ2-2

cdr3_nt: TGTGCCAGCAGTGTCGGGACTAGTCATGAGCAGTTCTTC
cdr3_aa: CASSVGTSHEQFF
clone_size: -
v_call: TRBV6-4
d_call: TRBD2
j_call: TRBJ2-1

cdr3_nt: TGTGCCAGCAGTTTAGGTAGCGGGAGTGCCATGTATGAGCAGTACTTC
cdr3_aa: CASSLGSGSAMYEQYF
clone_size: -
v_call: TRBV27
d_call: TRBD2
j_call: TRBJ2-7

cdr3_nt: TGTGCCGCCTCAGGGGCTCATTTATCCTACGAGCAGTACTTC
cdr3_aa: CAASGAHLSYEQYF
clone_size: -
v_call: TRBV6-5
d_call: -
j_call: TRBJ2-7

cdr3_nt: TGTGCCAGTAGTCCATGGGCGGGGGGGTTCCCCGCGTTGACCGGGGCCAACGTCCTGACTTTC
cdr3_aa: CASSPWAGGFPALTGANVLTF
clone_size: -
v_call: TRBV19
d_call: TRBD2
j_call: TRBJ2-6

cdr3_nt: TGTGCCAGCAGCTTAGCGGGGGGACAGCGCAATCAGCCCCAGCATTTT
cdr3_aa: CASSLAGGQRNQPQHF
clone_size: -
v_call: TRBV7-2
d_call: TRBD1
j_call: TRBJ1-5

cdr3_nt: TGTGCCAGTAGTATAGGACAGGGGTACGGAAACACCATATATTTT
cdr3_aa: CASSIGQGYGNTIYF
clone_size: -
v_call: TRBV19
d_call: TRBD1
j_call: TRBJ1-3

cdr3_nt: TGTGCCAGCAGCCCGAGGACAGGAACCTACGAGCAGTACTTC
cdr3_aa: CASSPRTGTYEQYF
clone_size: -
v_call: TRBV3-1/TRBV3-2
d_call: TRBD1
j_call: TRBJ2-7

cdr3_nt: TGTGCCAGCAGTTACAACATAGAAGGTGGCTACACCTTC
cdr3_aa: CASSYNIEGGYTF
clone_size: -
v_call: TRBV6-5
d_call: -
j_call: TRBJ1-2

cdr3_nt: TGTGCCATCAGTGAAGCGGATAACTATGGCTACACCTTC
cdr3_aa: CAISEADNYGYTF
clone_size: -
v_call: TRBV10-3
d_call: -
j_call: TRBJ1-2

cdr3_nt: TGTGCCAGCAGCCCTTTACCTAGGCCGGGCACTGAAGCTTTCTTT
cdr3_aa: CASSPLPRPGTEAFF
clone_size: once
v_call: TRBV3-1/TRBV3-2
d_call: -
j_call: TRBJ1-1

cdr3_nt: TGCGCCAGCAGGATCGGGGGGAACACTGAAGCTTTCTTT
cdr3_aa: CASRIGGNTEAFF
clone_size: -
v_call: TRBV5-1
d_call: -
j_call: TRBJ1-1

cdr3_nt: TGTGCCAGCAGCGAGACCCTTAACTATGGCTACACCTTC
cdr3_aa: CASSETLNYGYTF
clone_size: -
v_call: TRBV6-5
d_call: -
j_call: TRBJ1-2

cdr3_nt: TGTGCCAGCAGCCACTCAGGGGATAGCAATCAGCCCCAGCATTTT
cdr3_aa: CASSHSGDSNQPQHF
clone_size: -
v_call: TRBV3-1/TRBV3-2
d_call: -
j_call: TRBJ1-5

cdr3_nt: TGTGCCAGCAGTCAAGGGGGGACCCAGTACTTC
cdr3_aa: CASSQGGTQYF
clone_size: -
v_call: TRBV3-1/TRBV3-2
d_call: -
j_call: TRBJ2-5

cdr3_nt: TGTGCCAGCAGCTTCAAGAGTAGGGGGCTACGACGCAATCAGCCCCAGCATTTT
cdr3_aa: CASSFKSRGLRRNQPQHF
clone_size: -
v_call: TRBV7-3
d_call: TRBD1
j_call: TRBJ1-5

cdr3_nt: TGTGCCAGCAGCGTAGAAGGGACTAGCGGGAAGGAGACCCAGTACTTC
cdr3_aa: CASSVEGTSGKETQYF
clone_size: -
v_call: TRBV9
d_call: TRBD2
j_call: TRBJ2-5

cdr3_nt: TGTGCCAGCAGCCAAGGGGGGGGGTTGGAACAGCCCCAGCATTTT
cdr3_aa: CASSQGGGLEQPQHF
clone_size: -
v_call: TRBV4-2
d_call: -
j_call: TRBJ1-5

cdr3_nt: TGTGCCAGCAGCTTCAGGGGTTTTTGGAATTCACCCCTCCACTTT
cdr3_aa: CASSFRGFWNSPLHF
clone_size: -
v_call: TRBV7-2
d_call: -
j_call: TRBJ1-6

cdr3_nt: TGTGCCAGCGGGGCGTACGAGCAGTACTTC
cdr3_aa: CASGAYEQYF
clone_size: -
v_call: TRBV11-2
d_call: -
j_call: TRBJ2-7

cdr3_nt: TGTGCCAGTAGTATCAGTGCGGGGATAAGTTACGAGCAGTACTTC
cdr3_aa: CASSISAGISYEQYF
clone_size: once
v_call: TRBV19
d_call: -
j_call: TRBJ2-7

cdr3_nt: TGTGCCAGCAGCGGCCCCTACCGGGACAGTAATCAGCCCCAGCATTTT
cdr3_aa: CASSGPYRDSNQPQHF
clone_size: -
v_call: TRBV5-6
d_call: TRBD1
j_call: TRBJ1-5

cdr3_nt: TGTGCCAGCAGTTTGGGGACACCAAAAGGCTACACCTTC
cdr3_aa: CASSLGTPKGYTF
clone_size: once
v_call: TRBV28
d_call: -
j_call: TRBJ1-2

cdr3_nt: TGTGCCAGCAGCCTAAGCCTGACGGACCTCTACGAGCAGTACTTC
cdr3_aa: CASSLSLTDLYEQYF
clone_size: -
v_call: TRBV14
d_call: -
j_call: TRBJ2-7

cdr3_nt: TGCGCCAGCAGCCAAGACAGCGGGCTTGCAGATACGCAGTATTTT
cdr3_aa: CASSQDSGLADTQYF
clone_size: -
v_call: TRBV4-3
d_call: -
j_call: TRBJ2-3

cdr3_nt: TGTGCCAGCAGCGTAGCCCACTCAGGTGAAGAGACCCAGTACTTC
cdr3_aa: CASSVAHSGEETQYF
clone_size: -
v_call: TRBV9
d_call: -
j_call: TRBJ2-5

cdr3_nt: TGTGCCTGGAGCAGAGGTTTGGATTCACCCCTCCACTTT
cdr3_aa: CAWSRGLDSPLHF
clone_size: -
v_call: TRBV30
d_call: -
j_call: TRBJ1-6

cdr3_nt: TGTGCCGGGGGGCAAGGCTCTAGCTATGGCTACACCTTC
cdr3_aa: CAGGQGSSYGYTF
clone_size: -
v_call: TRBV7-3
d_call: -
j_call: TRBJ1-2

cdr3_nt: TGTGCCAGCAGCGTAGAGCAGGGGGAAAAACTGTTTTTT
cdr3_aa: CASSVEQGEKLFF
clone_size: -
v_call: TRBV9
d_call: -
j_call: TRBJ1-4

cdr3_nt: TGTGCCAGCAGCTCGGGAGGGGGCTACACCTTC
cdr3_aa: CASSSGGGYTF
clone_size: -
v_call: TRBV5-6
d_call: -
j_call: TRBJ1-2

cdr3_nt: TGTGCCAGCAGTTTACCCACTCAACCCGTACAGGGATGGGAACAAGAGACCCAGTACTTC
cdr3_aa: CASSLPTQPVQGWEQETQYF
clone_size: -
v_call: TRBV28
d_call: -
j_call: TRBJ2-5